This section outlines one T cell receptor (beta chain) sequence together with its context. These data come from a study of PD-L1 blockade in urothelial cancer. Documented time point: pretreatment peripheral blood. The trim removed 1 base at V and 5 bases at J, leaving 2 bases unmatched. The CDR3 consists of 14 residues. Germline V gives CDR1 MNHEY, CDR2 SVGAGI. Produced via immunoSEQ multiplex PCR; TCRdb's table is partial and in-frame only. The sample has about 87,000 clones; roughly 84% are singletons. The chain is built from TRBV6-5 and TRBJ2-5; 9 bases align to TRBD1. The source was PBMCs, collected around atezolizumab (anti-PD-L1) treatment. The sequence was obtained from a man aged 55 to 69 with urothelial cancer. The CDR3 nucleotides read TGTGCCAGCAGTTACTGGACAGGGGCGGAGACCCAGTACTTC. This gives the protein CASSYWTGAETQYF.